This TCR beta chain originates from a study of T cell responses to AZD1222 COVID-19 vaccine. Regarding the study as a whole: Repertoires in all cases were sampled only once the peak T cell response had passed. Among spike-specific TCRs, nearly half reportedly target unmutated variant regions. Recipients of AZD1222 seropositive at baseline numbered only 5 or 6. The span of vaccine-associated CD4 TCRs extended across spike, with dominance at 160-218 and 743-854.

Details on this clone: Its target is not known.

Produced via immunoSEQ multiplex PCR; TCRdb's table is partial and in-frame only. The sample lists some 100,000 clones, around 90% occurring once. Trimming removed 4 bases at V and 6 bases at J, with 19 bases between. CDR3 length equals 15 residues. Germline V gene data show CDR1 as SGHTA and CDR2 as FQGNSA. The V and J genes are TRBV7-2 and TRBJ2-7; D is tentatively TRBD1 or TRBD2 (6 bases each). The clonotype was recovered from an adult in good health. The sequencing here drew on peripheral blood, taken on day 0 of AZD1222 vaccination. The CDR3 is CASSSLGGFSGEQYF. The CDR3 DNA sequence: TGTGCCAGCAGCTCCCTAGGGGGGTTTTCTGGCGAGCAGTACTTC.